The present TCR beta chain was sequenced within a study of control samples from healthy donors and cancer patients. This CDR3 has 15 residues. Germline CDR1 is SEHNR and CDR2 is FQNEAQ (reference sequence). V shed 5 bases and J shed 3 bases, with 16 bases lying between them. The repertoire was sequenced with immunoSEQ multiplex PCR; TCRdb's copy has only in-frame clones and lacks some. Altogether 60,000 to 70,000 clones are present, roughly 82% being singletons, with the ten largest covering 2.9%. The source is a woman aged 45-60 years with lung cancer. Sequenced sample: PBMCs. The rearrangement links TRBV7-9 to TRBJ1-1, with a possible D match to TRBD1 (5 bases). CDR3 in DNA: TGTGCCAGCAGCCTGCTGGGGCGGTGGGACACTGAAGCTTTCTTT. It yields the protein CASSLLGRWDTEAFF.